Each of the 10 T cell receptor beta chains below was sequenced from the same sample in a study of blood T cell repertoires in COVID-19. Some clones are missing from TCRdb's copy, which holds only in-frame ones; the method was immunoSEQ multiplex PCR. The profile shows approximately 25,000 clones, about 81% of them singletons. The material sequenced was peripheral blood. The receptor source for this set is a woman between 65 and 79 years old with COVID-19, enrolled during active disease.

The rearrangement uses TRBV13 and TRBJ2-5, with 9 bases matching TRBD2. This CDR3 has 16 amino acids. J gave up 3 bases and V 1 base, and 6 bases lay outside the gene matches. Per the germline V gene, CDR1 is PRHDT and CDR2 is FYEKMQ (reference sequence). The CDR3 nucleotides read TGTGCCAGCAGCTTAGAAGGGCTAGCGGGGAAAGAGACCCAGTACTTC. This sequence encodes CASSLEGLAGKETQYF.

The chain combines TRBV27 with TRBJ1-4; unclear D gene. The germline V gene encodes CDR1 MNHEY and CDR2 SMNVEV (reference sequence). V shed 4 bases and J shed 4 bases, with 7 bases lying between them. The CDR3 loop spans 13 amino acids. The CDR3 nucleotides read TGTGCCAGCAGTTGGGCCCTTAATGAAAAACTGTTTTTT. Amino acids: CASSWALNEKLFF.

The V gene is TRBV6-4, the J gene TRBJ2-3, with D possibly TRBD2 on 5 matching bases. The CDR3 has 11 amino acids. Germline V gives CDR1 MRHNA, CDR2 SNTAGT. Trimming removed 4 bases from V and 6 bases from J, with 5 bases in between. Written as DNA, the CDR3 is TGTGCCAGCAGTGGAGGGGATACGCAGTATTTT. As protein: CASSGGDTQYF.

V and J are TRBV7-2 and TRBJ1-6; D call uncertain. The CDR3 length is 12 residues. Between the trimmed V and J ends, which lost 5 bases and 6 bases, there was a span of 5 bases. The germline V gene has CDR1 SGHTA and CDR2 FQGNSA. CDR3 sequence (DNA): TGTGCCAGCAGCCCTCGTAATTCACCCCTCCACTTT. Amino acid sequence: CASSPRNSPLHF.

The rearrangement links TRBV5-1 to TRBJ2-1; possible D gene TRBD2, 5 bases. Trimming pared 4 bases from V and 4 bases from J, leaving 15 bases between. CDR3 length: 15 residues. CDR1 SGHRS and CDR2 YFSETQ come from the germline V gene. The CDR3 DNA reads TGCGCCAGCAGCGAAACTAGTCCCCTTTACAATGAGCAGTTCTTC. Amino acid sequence: CASSETSPLYNEQFF.

V gene TRBV28 combines with J gene TRBJ2-7, with 7 nucleotides matching TRBD1. The CDR3 consists of 12 residues. The V and J ends lost 6 bases and 5 bases, in that order; junction bases with no gene match: 4. Germline CDR1 and CDR2: MDHEN and SYDVKM. CDR3: CASSQQGNEQYV. In nucleotides, the CDR3 is TGTGCCAGCAGCCAACAGGGGAACGAGCAGTACGTC.

The V gene is TRBV19, the J gene TRBJ2-2; 7 bases are shared with TRBD1. V gave up 7 bases and J gave up 5 bases; unmatched junction bases: 13. The length of the CDR3 is 16 residues. The V gene's germline CDR1 is LNHDA and CDR2 SQIVND (reference sequence). The CDR3 nucleotides are TGTGCCAGTACCCCTTCGGGACAGCTGGGGACCGGGGAGCTGTTTTTT. It yields the protein CASTPSGQLGTGELFF.

The genes are TRBV4-3 and TRBJ1-6; D might be TRBD1 (6 bases). The V gene lost 1 base and the J gene lost 6 bases, with 10 bases spanning the gap. Looked up from germline, CDR1 is LGHNA and CDR2 is YSLEER. This CDR3 comprises 15 residues. CDR3 nucleotide sequence: TGCGCCAGCAGCCAAGTATTACAGGGTAATTCACCCCTCCACTTT. Amino acid sequence: CASSQVLQGNSPLHF.

V gene TRBV24-1 combines with J gene TRBJ2-1; TRBD1 might be the D (6 bases). V lost 2 bases to trimming and J lost 2 bases, with 6 bases between them. CDR3 size: 14 residues. Per germline, CDR1 KGHDR and CDR2 SFDVKD. DNA of the CDR3: TGTGCCACCAGTGATTGGACAGCCTACAATGAGCAGTTCTTC. Translation gives CATSDWTAYNEQFF.

The chain is built from TRBV4-3 and TRBJ1-6, with D perhaps matching TRBD1 (5 bases). Per the germline V gene, CDR1 is LGHNA and CDR2 is YSLEER. The CDR3 runs 17 residues. Trimming removed 2 bases at V and 7 bases at J, with 18 bases between. The CDR3 bases are TGCGCCAGCAGCCAATCCTTAGGCGGGGGGTCCAATTCACCCCTCCACTTT. Its translation is CASSQSLGGGSNSPLHF.